Listed here is a single T cell receptor beta chain. V gave up 2 bases and J gave up 4 bases; unmatched junction bases: 12. The CDR3 spans 20 residues. The V gene's germline CDR1 is ENHRY and CDR2 SYGVKD. This record belongs to a study of T cell changes during pregnancy in multiple sclerosis. Sequenced by immunoSEQ multiplex PCR; TCRdb stores in-frame clones only, minus some. The sample yields tens of thousands of clones, roughly nine tenths seen once. The sequence came from a female donor with multiple sclerosis, enrolled in a pregnancy study. The chain couples TRBV10-3 to TRBJ2-1, with 15 bases lining up with TRBD2. The sequences come from CD4+ T cells from peripheral blood mononuclear cells, collected after pregnancy. Written as DNA, the CDR3 is TGTGCCATCAGTGAGGTTTTCGGACTAGCGGGAGGGGTGGAATACAATGAGCAGTTCTTC. Protein: CAISEVFGLAGGVEYNEQFF.